The 9 T cell receptor beta chains below all came from one sample that was sequenced in a study of T cell repertoires in cytomegalovirus infection. Antigens of these TCRs are unknown. Each CDR3 protein gets one entry after TCRdb re-called the reads with MiXCR. This sample carries roughly 60,000 distinct CDR3 sequences, more than 25% of them seen once, and the ten largest clones take about 73%. The source material was PBMCs, sequenced either directly or after in vitro stimulation (not recorded which). Every receptor here comes from a human donor in good health (CMV status not recorded). Some clones in this sample may be carry-over from other donors' samples.

The gene calls are TRBV6-1 and TRBJ2-3, with 7 bases aligning to TRBD1. Germline CDR1 MNHNS, CDR2 SASEGT. The CDR3 sequence is 16 residues long. J was trimmed by 1 base and V by 6 bases; bases with no gene match: 10. CDR3 nucleotides: TGTGCCAGCAGAGACCCGACAGGGCTTGGCACAGATACGCAGTATTTT. Translated: CASRDPTGLGTDTQYF.

This clonotype has a handful of counts. The V call is TRBV7-9, the J call TRBJ1-5; TRBD1 agrees at 7 bases. Germline V lookup: CDR1 SEHNR, CDR2 FQNEAQ (reference sequence). J lost 12 bases, V lost 5 bases, and 7 bases had no gene match. This CDR3 region has 12 residues. The CDR3 protein is CASSGTGEVQHF. CDR3 DNA: TGTGCCAGCAGCGGTACAGGGGAGGTCCAGCATTTT.

This chain joins TRBV5-4 and TRBJ1-2; no clear D. The CDR3 consists of 15 residues. Trimming took 5 bases from V and 11 from J, leaving 25 bases between them. Germline V lookup: CDR1 SGHNT, CDR2 YYREEE (reference sequence). CDR3 loop: CASSSDPQDQLRYTF. CDR3 nucleotides: TGTGCCAGCAGTTCCGATCCCCAGGATCAACTCCGGTACACCTTC.

This clonotype showed up many times. The chain joins TRBV7-6 to TRBJ2-7, with 8 bases matching TRBD1. The CDR3 spans 13 residues. Germline CDR1 and CDR2: SGHVS and FNYEAQ. V trimming: 8 bases; J trimming: 5 bases; junction bases outside the gene matches: 8. The chain's CDR3 is CASQGASSHEQYF. The CDR3, as DNA: TGTGCCAGCCAGGGGGCTAGTAGCCACGAGCAGTACTTC. The full variable domain, with the rest looked up from reference TRBV7-6 and TRBJ2-7, is GAGVSQSPRYKVTKRGQDVALRCDPISGHVSLYWYRQALGQGPEFLTYFNYEAQQDKSGLPNDRFSAERPEGSISTLTIQRTEQRDSAMYRCASQGASSHEQYFGPGTRLTVT.

This clonotype has a count of ten or more. The chain has TRBV7-2 and TRBJ1-2, with TRBD1 as a possible D gene (5 bases). CDR3 length: 14 amino acids. CDR1 and CDR2 (germline): SGHTA, FQGNSA. V shed 6 bases and J shed 0 bases, with 11 bases lying between them. For the CDR3, the DNA is TGTGCCAGCAGACCGGGACGGTCTAACTATGGCTACACCTTC. Its translation is CASRPGRSNYGYTF.

This clonotype was detected only a few times. The rearrangement joins TRBV6-2 or TRBV6-3 to TRBJ2-1, with TRBD2 identical over 9 bases. CDR3 length: 14 residues. V shed 2 bases, J shed 8 bases, and the junction held 4 bases outside the gene matches. The germline gives CDR1 MNHEY, CDR2 SVGEGT. The DNA of the CDR3 is TGTGCCAGCAGTTACAAAGCGGGGGGCCATGAGCAGTTCTTC. Its protein product is CASSYKAGGHEQFF.

The chain has TRBV18 and TRBJ2-3, with D uncertain. Per the germline V gene, CDR1 is KGHSH and CDR2 is LQKENI. The CDR3 runs to 16 residues. V was pared by 5 bases and J by 4 bases, with 19 bases between. DNA of the CDR3: TGTGCCAGCTCATCCCAGCCTCCTTCTTATGCAGATACGCAGTATTTT. Encoded protein: CASSSQPPSYADTQYF.

The rearrangement joins TRBV29-1 to TRBJ1-2; 8 nucleotides line up with TRBD1. The trim removed 0 bases at V and 4 bases at J, leaving 7 bases unmatched. Germline V lookup: CDR1 SQVTM, CDR2 ANQGSEA. The CDR3 consists of 15 residues. CDR3 bases: TGCAGCGTTGAAGATCCGGGACAGGTCTCCTATGGCTACACCTTC. The encoded protein is CSVEDPGQVSYGYTF.

This clonotype was recorded many times. The chain uses TRBV7-8 and TRBJ2-7; D gene ambiguous. The CDR3 sequence is 20 residues long. The germline V gene encodes CDR1 SGHVS and CDR2 FQNEAQ. Deletions cut 1 base from V and 5 bases from J, with 30 bases between. The CDR3 protein is CASSLGGGRQALWHSNEQYF. The CDR3 region has the DNA TGTGCCAGCAGCTTAGGCGGCGGCCGGCAGGCACTCTGGCATTCCAACGAGCAGTACTTC.